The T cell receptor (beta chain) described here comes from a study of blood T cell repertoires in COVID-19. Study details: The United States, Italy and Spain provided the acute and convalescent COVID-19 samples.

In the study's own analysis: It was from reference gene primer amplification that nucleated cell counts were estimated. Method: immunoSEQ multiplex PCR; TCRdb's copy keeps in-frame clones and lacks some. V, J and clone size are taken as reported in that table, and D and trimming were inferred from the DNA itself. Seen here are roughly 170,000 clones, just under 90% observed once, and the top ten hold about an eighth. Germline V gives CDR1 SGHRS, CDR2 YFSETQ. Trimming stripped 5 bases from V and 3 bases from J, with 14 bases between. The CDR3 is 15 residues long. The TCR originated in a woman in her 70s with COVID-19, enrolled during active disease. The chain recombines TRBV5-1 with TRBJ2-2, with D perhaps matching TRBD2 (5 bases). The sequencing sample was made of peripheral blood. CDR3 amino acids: CASRGEGPHTGELFF. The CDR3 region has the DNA TGCGCCAGCAGGGGAGAGGGCCCTCACACCGGGGAGCTGTTTTTT.